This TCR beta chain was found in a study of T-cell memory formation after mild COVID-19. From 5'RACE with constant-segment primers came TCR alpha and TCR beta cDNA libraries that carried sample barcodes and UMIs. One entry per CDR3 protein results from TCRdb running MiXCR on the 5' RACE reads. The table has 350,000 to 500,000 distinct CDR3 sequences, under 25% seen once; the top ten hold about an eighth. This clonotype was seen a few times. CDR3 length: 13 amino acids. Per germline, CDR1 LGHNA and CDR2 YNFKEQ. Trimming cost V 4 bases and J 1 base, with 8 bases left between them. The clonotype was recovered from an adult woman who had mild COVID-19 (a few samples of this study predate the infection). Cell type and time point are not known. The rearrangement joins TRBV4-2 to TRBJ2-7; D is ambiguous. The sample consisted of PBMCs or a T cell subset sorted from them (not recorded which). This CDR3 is CASSPPLSYEQYF. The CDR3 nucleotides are TGTGCCAGCAGCCCACCATTATCCTACGAGCAGTACTTC.